These T cell receptor beta chains were read from a single sample in a study of beta chain features in type 1 diabetes. Clones were read by immunoSEQ multiplex PCR, and TCRdb kept only the in-frame ones, dropping some. The sample consists of around 250,000 clones, approximately 14% of them appearing once. The specimen sequenced was naive CD4+ T cells from blood. The origin of the receptors is a man aged 30 to 45 with type 1 diabetes. Both conserved end residues are part of each CDR3. The order of the fields is J gene, D gene, clone size, V gene, CDR3 protein, CDR3 DNA. A D gene is named only where the DNA matches it firmly. Clone size is shown for a subset of rows, as once, few, many or a class of expanded clone.

j_call: TRBJ2-7
d_call: .
clone_size: .
v_call: TRBV5-6
cdr3_aa: CASSFTGFSYEQYF
cdr3_nt: TGTGCCAGCAGCTTCACAGGATTCTCCTACGAGCAGTACTTC

j_call: TRBJ2-1
d_call: TRBD2
clone_size: .
v_call: TRBV19
cdr3_aa: CASSFRTSGSHNEQFF
cdr3_nt: TGTGCCAGTAGTTTCCGGACTAGCGGAAGTCACAATGAGCAGTTCTTC

j_call: TRBJ2-5
d_call: .
clone_size: few
v_call: TRBV7-9
cdr3_aa: CASSFRGVQQETQYF
cdr3_nt: TGTGCCAGCAGCTTCCGGGGAGTTCAGCAAGAGACCCAGTACTTC

j_call: TRBJ2-5
d_call: TRBD2
clone_size: few
v_call: TRBV4-1
cdr3_aa: CASSQASIAGGLETQYF
cdr3_nt: TGCGCCAGCAGCCAAGCGTCAATAGCGGGGGGGCTTGAGACCCAGTACTTC

j_call: TRBJ2-5
d_call: .
clone_size: .
v_call: TRBV6-1
cdr3_aa: CASSEAGRQETQYF
cdr3_nt: TGTGCCAGCAGTGAAGCGGGCAGACAAGAGACCCAGTACTTC

j_call: TRBJ2-1
d_call: .
clone_size: few
v_call: TRBV13
cdr3_aa: CASSLGEIGYNEQFF
cdr3_nt: TGTGCCAGCAGCTTAGGTGAGATCGGCTACAATGAGCAGTTCTTC

j_call: TRBJ2-5
d_call: .
clone_size: few
v_call: TRBV27
cdr3_aa: CASSPGLGQTQYF
cdr3_nt: TGTGCCAGCAGTCCGGGACTGGGGCAGACCCAGTACTTC

j_call: TRBJ1-5
d_call: .
clone_size: .
v_call: TRBV29-1
cdr3_aa: CSAAAGGGNQPQHF
cdr3_nt: TGCAGCGCCGCCGCCGGAGGTGGAAATCAGCCCCAGCATTTT

j_call: TRBJ2-7
d_call: TRBD2
clone_size: few
v_call: TRBV5-1
cdr3_aa: CASSLEFRLAGGTYEQYF
cdr3_nt: TGCGCCAGCAGCTTGGAATTCCGACTAGCGGGAGGGACCTACGAGCAGTACTTC

j_call: TRBJ2-3
d_call: .
clone_size: .
v_call: TRBV9
cdr3_aa: CASSRDGGVDTQYF
cdr3_nt: TGTGCCAGCAGCAGGGACGGCGGGGTGGATACGCAGTATTTT

j_call: TRBJ2-1
d_call: TRBD2
clone_size: .
v_call: TRBV5-4
cdr3_aa: CASMEGGLAGGVNEQFF
cdr3_nt: TGTGCCAGCATGGAAGGGGGGTTAGCGGGAGGGGTTAATGAGCAGTTCTTC

j_call: TRBJ1-5
d_call: TRBD1
clone_size: few
v_call: TRBV28
cdr3_aa: CASSPLGQGNSNQPQHF
cdr3_nt: TGTGCCAGCAGTCCCTTAGGACAGGGGAACAGCAATCAGCCCCAGCATTTT

j_call: TRBJ2-3
d_call: TRBD2
clone_size: few
v_call: TRBV12-5
cdr3_aa: CASARTSGTDTQYF
cdr3_nt: TGTGCTAGTGCCCGGACTAGCGGCACAGATACGCAGTATTTT

j_call: TRBJ2-2
d_call: .
clone_size: .
v_call: TRBV28
cdr3_aa: CASSDVQGWTGELFF
cdr3_nt: TGTGCCAGCAGCGACGTACAGGGATGGACCGGGGAGCTGTTTTTT

j_call: TRBJ1-1
d_call: .
clone_size: few
v_call: TRBV5-4
cdr3_aa: CASSLDRNTEAFF
cdr3_nt: TGTGCCAGCAGCCTGGACAGGAACACTGAAGCTTTCTTT

j_call: TRBJ2-7
d_call: TRBD1
clone_size: .
v_call: TRBV27
cdr3_aa: CASSPTGDLRGEQYF
cdr3_nt: TGTGCCAGCAGTCCGACAGGGGACCTCAGAGGCGAGCAGTACTTC

j_call: TRBJ1-5
d_call: TRBD1
clone_size: few
v_call: TRBV4-1
cdr3_aa: CASSQTGGDQPQHF
cdr3_nt: TGCGCCAGCAGCCAGACAGGGGGCGATCAGCCCCAGCATTTT

j_call: TRBJ1-1
d_call: TRBD1
clone_size: few
v_call: TRBV12-5
cdr3_aa: CASGPGQANTEAFF
cdr3_nt: TGTGCTAGTGGCCCGGGACAGGCGAACACTGAAGCTTTCTTT

j_call: TRBJ1-5
d_call: .
clone_size: few
v_call: TRBV11-3
cdr3_aa: CASSLGQNQPQHF
cdr3_nt: TGTGCCAGCAGCTTAGGACAGAATCAGCCCCAGCATTTT